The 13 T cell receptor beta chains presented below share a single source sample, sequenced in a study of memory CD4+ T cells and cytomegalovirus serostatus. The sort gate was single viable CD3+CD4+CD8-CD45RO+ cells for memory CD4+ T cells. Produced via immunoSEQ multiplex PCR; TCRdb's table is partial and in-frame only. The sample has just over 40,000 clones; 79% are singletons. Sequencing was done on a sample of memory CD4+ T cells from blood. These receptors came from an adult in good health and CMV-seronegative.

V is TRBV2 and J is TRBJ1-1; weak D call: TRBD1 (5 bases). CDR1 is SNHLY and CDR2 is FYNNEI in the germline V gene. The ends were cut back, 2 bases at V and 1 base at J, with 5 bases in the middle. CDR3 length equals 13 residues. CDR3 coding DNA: TGTGCCAGCAGTGAAAGGGGGAACACTGAAGCTTTCTTT. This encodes CASSERGNTEAFF.

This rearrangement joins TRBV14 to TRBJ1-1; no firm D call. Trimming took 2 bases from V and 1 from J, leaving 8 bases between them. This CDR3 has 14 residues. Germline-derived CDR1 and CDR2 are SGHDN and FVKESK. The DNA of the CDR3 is TGTGCCAGCAGCCAACAAGGACCGAACACTGAAGCTTTCTTT. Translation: CASSQQGPNTEAFF.

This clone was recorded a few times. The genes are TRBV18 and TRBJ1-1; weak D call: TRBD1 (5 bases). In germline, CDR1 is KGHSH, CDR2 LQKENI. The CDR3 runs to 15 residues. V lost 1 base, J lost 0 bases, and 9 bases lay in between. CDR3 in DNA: TGTGCCAGCTCACCACGCGGGGCTATGAACACTGAAGCTTTCTTT. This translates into CASSPRGAMNTEAFF. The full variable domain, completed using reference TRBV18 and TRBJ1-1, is NAGVMQNPRHLVRRRGQEARLRCSPMKGHSHVYWYRQLPEEGLKFMVYLQKENIIDESGMPKERFSAEFPKEGPSILRIQQVVRGDSAAYFCASSPRGAMNTEAFFGQGTRLTVV.

CDR3 residues: CASSQGFRTLANYGYTF. CDR3 sequence (DNA): TGCGCCAGCAGCCAAGGATTCCGGACTCTAGCTAACTATGGCTACACCTTC. The chain is built from TRBV4-3 and TRBJ1-2, with no clear D. The CDR3 is 17 amino acids. The V gene's germline CDR1 is LGHNA and CDR2 YSLEER. The V end lost 1 base, the J end lost 0 bases, and 15 bases lay between the germline ends.

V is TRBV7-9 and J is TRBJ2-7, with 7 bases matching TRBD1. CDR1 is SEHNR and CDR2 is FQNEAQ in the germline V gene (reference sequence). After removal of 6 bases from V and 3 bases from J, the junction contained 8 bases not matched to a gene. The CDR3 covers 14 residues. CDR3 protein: CASSPRQGHYEQYF. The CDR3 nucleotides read TGTGCCAGCAGTCCTCGACAGGGTCACTACGAGCAGTACTTC. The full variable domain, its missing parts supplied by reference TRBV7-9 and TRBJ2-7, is DTGVSQNPRHKITKRGQNVTFRCDPISEHNRLYWYRQTLGQGPEFLTYFQNEAQLEKSRLLSDRFSAERPKGSFSTLEIQRTEQGDSAMYLCASSPRQGHYEQYFGPGTRLTVT.

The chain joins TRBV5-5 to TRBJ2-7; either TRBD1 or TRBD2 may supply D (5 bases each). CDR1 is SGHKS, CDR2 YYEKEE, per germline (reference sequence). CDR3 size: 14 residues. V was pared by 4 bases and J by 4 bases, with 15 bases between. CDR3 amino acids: CASSGGPNTYEQYF. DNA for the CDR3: TGTGCCAGCAGCGGGGGACCTAATACGTACGAGCAGTACTTC.

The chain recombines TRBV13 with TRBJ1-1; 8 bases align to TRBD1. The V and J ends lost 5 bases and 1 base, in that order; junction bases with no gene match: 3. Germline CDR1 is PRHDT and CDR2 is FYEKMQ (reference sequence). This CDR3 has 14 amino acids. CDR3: CASSKGQGNTEAFF. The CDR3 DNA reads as TGTGCCAGCAGCAAAGGACAGGGGAACACTGAAGCTTTCTTT.

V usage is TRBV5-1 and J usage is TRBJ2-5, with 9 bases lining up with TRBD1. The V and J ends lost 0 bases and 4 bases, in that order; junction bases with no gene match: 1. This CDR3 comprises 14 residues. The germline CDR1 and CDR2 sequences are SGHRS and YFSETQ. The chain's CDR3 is CASSLVGQGETQYF. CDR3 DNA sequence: TGCGCCAGCAGCTTGGTGGGACAGGGAGAGACCCAGTACTTC.

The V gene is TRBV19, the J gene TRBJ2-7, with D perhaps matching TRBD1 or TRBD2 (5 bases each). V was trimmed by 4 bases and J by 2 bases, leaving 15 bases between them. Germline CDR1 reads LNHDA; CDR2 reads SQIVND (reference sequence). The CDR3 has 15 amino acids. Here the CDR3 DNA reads TGTGCCAGTAGTAGATCCTATAGGGGAGCCTACGAGCAGTACTTC. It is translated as CASSRSYRGAYEQYF.

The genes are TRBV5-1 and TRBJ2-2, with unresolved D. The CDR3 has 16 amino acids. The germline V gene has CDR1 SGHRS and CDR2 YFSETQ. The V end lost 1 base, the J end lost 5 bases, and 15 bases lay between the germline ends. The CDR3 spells CASSLFPDLGTGELFF. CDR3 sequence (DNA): TGCGCCAGCAGCTTGTTCCCTGACCTCGGAACCGGGGAGCTGTTTTTT.

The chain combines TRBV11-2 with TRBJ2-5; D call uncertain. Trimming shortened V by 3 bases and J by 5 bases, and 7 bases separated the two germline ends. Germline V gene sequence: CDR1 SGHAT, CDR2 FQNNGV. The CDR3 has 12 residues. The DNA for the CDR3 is TGTGCCAGCAGCTTGACGTCGGAGACCCAGTACTTC. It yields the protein CASSLTSETQYF.

CDR3 protein: CASGRETEAFF. Written as DNA, the CDR3 is TGTGCCAGCGGCCGGGAGACTGAAGCTTTCTTT. The chain employs TRBV6-6 and TRBJ1-1; D gene ambiguous. V gave up 8 bases and J gave up 5 bases, with 9 bases separating them. The V gene's germline CDR1 is MNHNY and CDR2 SVGAGI (reference sequence). The CDR3 spans 11 residues.

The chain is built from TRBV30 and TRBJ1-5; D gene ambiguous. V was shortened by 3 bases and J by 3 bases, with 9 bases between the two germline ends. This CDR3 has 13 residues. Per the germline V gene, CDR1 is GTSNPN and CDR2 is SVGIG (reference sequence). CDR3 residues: CAWSTDLNQPQHF. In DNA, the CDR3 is TGTGCCTGGAGCACCGACCTCAATCAGCCCCAGCATTTT. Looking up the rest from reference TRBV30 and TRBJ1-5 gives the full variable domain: SQTIHQWPATLVQPVGSPLSLECTVEGTSNPNLYWYRQAAGRGLQLLFYSVGIGQISSEVPQNLSASRPQDRQFILSSKKLLLSDSGFYLCAWSTDLNQPQHFGDGTRLSIL.